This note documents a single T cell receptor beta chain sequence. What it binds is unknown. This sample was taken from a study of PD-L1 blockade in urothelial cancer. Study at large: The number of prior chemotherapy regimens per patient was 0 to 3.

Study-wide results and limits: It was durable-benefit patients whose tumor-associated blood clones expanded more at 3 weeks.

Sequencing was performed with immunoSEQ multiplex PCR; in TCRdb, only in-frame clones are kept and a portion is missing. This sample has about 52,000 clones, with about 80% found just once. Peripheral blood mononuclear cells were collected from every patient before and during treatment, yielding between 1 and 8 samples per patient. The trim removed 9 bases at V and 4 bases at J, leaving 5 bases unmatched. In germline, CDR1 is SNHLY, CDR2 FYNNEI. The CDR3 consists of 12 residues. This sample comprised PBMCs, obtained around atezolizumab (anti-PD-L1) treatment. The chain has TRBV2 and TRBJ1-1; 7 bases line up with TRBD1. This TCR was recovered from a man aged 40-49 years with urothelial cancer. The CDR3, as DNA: TGTGCCAGGGTACAGGGGACCACTGAAGCTTTCTTT. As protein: CARVQGTTEAFF.